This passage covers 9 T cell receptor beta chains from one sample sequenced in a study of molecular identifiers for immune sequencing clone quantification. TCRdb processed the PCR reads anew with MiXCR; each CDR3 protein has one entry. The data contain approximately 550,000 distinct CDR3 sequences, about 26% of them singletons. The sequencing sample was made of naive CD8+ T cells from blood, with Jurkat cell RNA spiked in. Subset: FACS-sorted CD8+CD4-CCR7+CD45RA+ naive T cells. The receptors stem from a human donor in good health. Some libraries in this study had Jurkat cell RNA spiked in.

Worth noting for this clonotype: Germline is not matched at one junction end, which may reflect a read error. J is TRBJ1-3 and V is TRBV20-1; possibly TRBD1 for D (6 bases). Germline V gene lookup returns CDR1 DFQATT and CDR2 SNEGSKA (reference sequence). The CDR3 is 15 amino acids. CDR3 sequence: CSASPRGATGNTTYF. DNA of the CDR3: TGCAGTGCTAGCCCCAGGGGCGCGACTGGAAACACCACATATTTT.

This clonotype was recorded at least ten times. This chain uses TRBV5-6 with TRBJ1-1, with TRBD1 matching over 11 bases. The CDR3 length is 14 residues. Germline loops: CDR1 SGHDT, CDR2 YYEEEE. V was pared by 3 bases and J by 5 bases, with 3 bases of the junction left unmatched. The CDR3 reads CASSWGQGGTEAFF. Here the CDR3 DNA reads TGTGCCAGCAGCTGGGGACAGGGGGGGACTGAAGCTTTCTTT.

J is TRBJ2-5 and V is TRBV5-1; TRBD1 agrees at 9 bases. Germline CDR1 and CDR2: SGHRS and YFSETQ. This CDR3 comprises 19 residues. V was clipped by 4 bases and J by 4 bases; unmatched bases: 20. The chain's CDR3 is CASSPISRLQGALGETQYF. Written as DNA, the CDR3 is TGCGCCAGCAGCCCCATTAGCAGGTTACAGGGGGCGCTTGGAGAGACCCAGTACTTC.

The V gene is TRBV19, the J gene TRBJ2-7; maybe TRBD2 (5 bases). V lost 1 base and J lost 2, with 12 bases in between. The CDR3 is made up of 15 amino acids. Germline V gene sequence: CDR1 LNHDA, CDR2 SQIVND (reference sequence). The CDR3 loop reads CASSIGGSSAYEQYF. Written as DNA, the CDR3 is TGTGCCAGTAGTATAGGAGGGTCCTCGGCCTACGAGCAGTACTTC.

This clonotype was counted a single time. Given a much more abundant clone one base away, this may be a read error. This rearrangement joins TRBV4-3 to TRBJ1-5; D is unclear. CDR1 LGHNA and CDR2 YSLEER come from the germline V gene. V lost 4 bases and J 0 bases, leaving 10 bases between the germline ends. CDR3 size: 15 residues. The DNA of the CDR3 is TGCGCCAGCAGCCGAGAACGCTATAGCAATCAGCCCCAGCATTTT. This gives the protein CASSRERYSNQPQHF.

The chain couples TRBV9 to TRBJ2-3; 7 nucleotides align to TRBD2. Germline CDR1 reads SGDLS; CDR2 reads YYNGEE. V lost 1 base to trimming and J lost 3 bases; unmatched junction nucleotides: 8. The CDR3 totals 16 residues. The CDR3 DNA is TGTGCCAGCAGCGTACGGGTGGCGGGGGTAACAGATACGCAGTATTTT. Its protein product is CASSVRVAGVTDTQYF. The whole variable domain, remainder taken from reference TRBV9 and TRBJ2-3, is DSGVTQTPKHLITATGQRVTLRCSPRSGDLSVYWYQQSLDQGLQFLIQYYNGEERAKGNILERFSAQQFPDLHSELNLSSLELGDSALYFCASSVRVAGVTDTQYFGPGTRLTVL.

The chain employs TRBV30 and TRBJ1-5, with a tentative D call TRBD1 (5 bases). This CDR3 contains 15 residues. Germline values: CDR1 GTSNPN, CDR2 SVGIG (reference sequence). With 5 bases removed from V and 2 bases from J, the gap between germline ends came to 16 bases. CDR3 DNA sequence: TGTGCCTGGGGTAGTGCGGGGGGAGGCAATCAGCCCCAGCATTTT. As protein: CAWGSAGGGNQPQHF.

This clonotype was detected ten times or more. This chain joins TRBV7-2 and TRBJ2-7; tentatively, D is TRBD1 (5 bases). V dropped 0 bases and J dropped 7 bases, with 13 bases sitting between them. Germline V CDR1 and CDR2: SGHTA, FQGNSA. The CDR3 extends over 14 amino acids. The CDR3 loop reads CASSLAARPGEQYF. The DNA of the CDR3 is TGTGCCAGCAGCTTAGCGGCCAGGCCAGGGGAGCAGTACTTC.

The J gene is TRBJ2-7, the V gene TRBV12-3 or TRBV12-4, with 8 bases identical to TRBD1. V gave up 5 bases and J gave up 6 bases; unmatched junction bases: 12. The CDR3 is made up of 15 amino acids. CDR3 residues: CASSPRQGRGFEQYF. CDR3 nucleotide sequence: TGTGCCAGCAGTCCCCGACAGGGGCGCGGGTTCGAGCAGTACTTC.